Listed here are 22 T cell receptor beta chains from one sample, sequenced in a study of OX40 agonist ivuxolimab in advanced cancers. Method: immunoSEQ multiplex PCR; TCRdb's copy keeps in-frame clones and lacks some. The sample has 68,000 or so clones, approximately 86% seen once. Sequenced material: CD4+ or CD8+ T cells sorted from blood, taken in a trial of the OX40 agonist ivuxolimab. Receptors were obtained from an adult with an advanced solid tumor such as melanoma, head and neck, liver or kidney cancer.

V gene TRBV15 combines with J gene TRBJ2-7; possible D gene TRBD1, 5 bases. The CDR3 spans 14 residues. V was clipped by 3 bases and J by 4 bases, with 13 bases between them. Germline CDR1 is LNHNV and CDR2 is YYDKDF (reference sequence). This chain's CDR3 is CATSRSLGQYEQYF. The CDR3 DNA reads as TGTGCCACCAGCAGGTCCTTGGGGCAATACGAGCAGTACTTC.

There are a few counts of this clone. The V call is TRBV4-2, the J call TRBJ2-4; D not certain. Germline lookup yields CDR1 LGHNA and CDR2 YNFKEQ. The CDR3 length is 14 residues. The ends were cut back, 2 bases at V and 5 bases at J, with 10 bases in the middle. The chain's CDR3 is CASSQSVRENIQYF. CDR3 coding DNA: TGTGCCAGCAGCCAATCTGTCCGGGAAAACATTCAGTACTTC.

The chain employs TRBV2 and TRBJ1-5; 7 nucleotides agree with TRBD1. V was clipped by 0 bases and J by 3 bases; unmatched bases: 2. The CDR3 totals 15 residues. The germline V gene encodes CDR1 SNHLY and CDR2 FYNNEI. CDR3 sequence: CASSEAGQDNQPQHF. CDR3 nucleotide sequence: TGTGCCAGCAGTGAAGCAGGACAGGACAATCAGCCCCAGCATTTT.

The chain carries TRBV7-2 and TRBJ2-3, with D perhaps matching TRBD1 (5 bases). Germline CDR1 SGHTA, CDR2 FQGNSA. The CDR3 has 16 residues. Trimming left V 1 base short and J 2 bases short, with 13 bases between. As DNA, the CDR3 is TGTGCCAGCAGCTTAGTGGGCAGGGTCGACACAGATACGCAGTATTTT. It translates to CASSLVGRVDTDTQYF.

The sample holds one count of this clone. This CDR3 is also generated by other DNA sequences in the sample. The CDR3: CASSLEGRMGTSGAYEQYF. In DNA, the CDR3 is TGTGCCAGCAGTTTGGAGGGAAGAATGGGGACTAGCGGAGCCTACGAGCAGTACTTC. The rearrangement uses TRBV28 and TRBJ2-7; TRBD2 matches 11 bases. The CDR3 sequence is 19 residues long. The germline CDR1 and CDR2 sequences are MDHEN and SYDVKM. The ends lost 3 bases at V and 2 bases at J; junction bases unmatched: 15.

The chain recombines TRBV18 with TRBJ1-1; D is uncertain. Germline V CDR1 and CDR2: KGHSH, LQKENI. The CDR3 is 13 residues long. Trimming took 2 bases from V and 4 from J, leaving 8 bases between them. CDR3 coding DNA: TGTGCCAGCTCACCAAGTATGGGCACTGAAGCTTTCTTT. Residues: CASSPSMGTEAFF.

This clone has just one count. This chain connects TRBV7-9 to TRBJ2-5; 7 bases agree with TRBD1. Per the germline V gene, CDR1 is SEHNR and CDR2 is FQNEAQ (reference sequence). This CDR3 comprises 14 residues. Unmatched junction bases numbered 2, after V lost 3 bases and J lost 1 base. CDR3 in amino acids: CASSFGTAQETQYF. CDR3 sequence (DNA): TGTGCCAGCAGCTTCGGGACAGCCCAAGAGACCCAGTACTTC.

The gene calls are TRBV4-1 and TRBJ2-3, with TRBD2 matching 10 bases. This CDR3 region has 16 residues. Germline-derived CDR1 and CDR2 are MGHRA and YSYEKL. Unmatched junction bases numbered 4, after V lost 4 bases and J lost 0 bases. The CDR3 sequence is CASSRGLAASTDTQYF. The CDR3 DNA follows: TGCGCCAGCAGCCGCGGACTAGCGGCTAGCACAGATACGCAGTATTTT.

The chain uses TRBV28 and TRBJ2-1; the D gene could be TRBD1 or TRBD2 (5 bases each). The CDR3 length is 13 residues. V gave up 11 bases and J gave up 9 bases, with 20 bases separating them. Germline CDR1 and CDR2: MDHEN and SYDVKM. The CDR3 sequence is CAAGGGGAGEQFF. The CDR3 nucleotides read TGTGCCGCAGGAGGCGGTGGGGCGGGTGAGCAGTTCTTC. The full variable domain, with the rest looked up from reference TRBV28 and TRBJ2-1, is DVKVTQSSRYLVKRTGEKVFLECVQDMDHENMFWYRQDPGLGLRLIYFSYDVKMKEKGDIPEGYSVSREKKERFSLILESASTNQTSMYLCAAGGGGAGEQFFGPGTRLTVL.

The J gene is TRBJ2-7, the V gene TRBV6-5; possible D gene TRBD2, 7 bases. Between the trimmed V and J ends, which lost 5 bases and 3 bases, there was a span of 14 bases. Germline V gene lookup returns CDR1 MNHEY and CDR2 SVGAGI. The CDR3 has 14 residues. The CDR3, as DNA: TGTGCCAGCAGTCCCTTTAGGGGGGGCTACGAGCAGTACTTC. Translation: CASSPFRGGYEQYF.

The gene calls are TRBV5-4 and TRBJ2-5; D is undetermined. The germline CDR1 and CDR2 sequences are SGHNT and YYREEE (reference sequence). V was pared by 0 bases and J by 2 bases, with 5 bases between. CDR3 length: 13 residues. CDR3 protein: CASSLAQQETQYF. The CDR3 DNA follows: TGTGCCAGCAGCTTGGCCCAGCAAGAGACCCAGTACTTC.

This clone was picked up a small number of times. The CDR3 loop is CASSRLSGRVGDTQYF. CDR3 nucleotide sequence: TGCGCCAGCAGCCGACTTAGCGGGAGGGTGGGAGATACGCAGTATTTT. The chain links TRBV4-1 to TRBJ2-3; the match to TRBD2 covers 11 bases. The CDR3 loop spans 16 amino acids. The germline CDR1 and CDR2 sequences are MGHRA and YSYEKL. The V and J ends lost 4 bases and 5 bases, in that order; junction bases with no gene match: 8.

The chain has TRBV5-1 and TRBJ2-5, with 8 bases identical to TRBD1. CDR3 size: 16 residues. CDR1 is SGHRS and CDR2 is YFSETQ in the germline V gene. Trimming took 0 bases from V and 4 from J; bases not matched to a gene: 8. CDR3 protein: CASSLDGQGSPETQYF. The CDR3 DNA is TGCGCCAGCAGCTTGGACGGACAGGGAAGTCCAGAGACCCAGTACTTC.

The chain carries TRBV7-6 and TRBJ2-1, with 7 bases that match TRBD2. Germline V gives CDR1 SGHVS, CDR2 FNYEAQ. V gave up 5 bases and J gave up 9 bases; unmatched junction bases: 7. CDR3 length: 13 residues. The CDR3 coding sequence is TGTGCCAGCAGCAGGGACTATTGGGCTGAGCAGTTCTTC. Amino acid sequence: CASSRDYWAEQFF.

V usage is TRBV7-3 and J usage is TRBJ2-3; D is perhaps TRBD1 (6 bases). This CDR3 comprises 13 residues. Germline V CDR1 and CDR2: SGHTA, FQGTGA. V was trimmed by 6 bases and J by 1 base, leaving 8 bases between them. The CDR3 nucleotides are TGTGCCAGCAGTCGACAGGGCACAGATACGCAGTATTTT. It encodes CASSRQGTDTQYF.

J is TRBJ2-1 and V is TRBV5-4, with a weak D call TRBD1 (6 bases). The CDR3 consists of 15 residues. Germline CDR1 and CDR2: SGHNT and YYREEE (reference sequence). V was cut by 3 bases and J by 7 bases, with 17 bases left in between. The CDR3 coding sequence is TGTGCCAGCAGCTCTCCAAGCCAGGGGCTTAATGAGCAGTTCTTC. Translation: CASSSPSQGLNEQFF. Together with reference TRBV5-4 and TRBJ2-1, the CDR3 gives the full variable domain: ETGVTQSPTHLIKTRGQQVTLRCSSQSGHNTVSWYQQALGQGPQFIFQYYREEENGRGNFPPRFSGLQFPNYSSELNVNALELDDSALYLCASSSPSQGLNEQFFGPGTRLTVL.

The chain links TRBV7-2 to TRBJ2-7; 7 bases are shared with TRBD2. The CDR3 covers 16 residues. V lost 5 bases and J lost 0; bases outside the gene matches: 10. Germline CDR1 and CDR2: SGHTA and FQGNSA. The CDR3 reads CASSLLGGEGSYEQYF. CDR3 nucleotides: TGTGCCAGCAGCCTCCTGGGGGGGGAGGGCTCCTACGAGCAGTACTTC. Full variable domain (outside the CDR3, taken from reference TRBV7-2 and TRBJ2-7): GAGVSQSPSNKVTEKGKDVELRCDPISGHTALYWYRQSLGQGLEFLIYFQGNSAPDKSGLPSDRFSAERTGGSVSTLTIQRTQQEDSAVYLCASSLLGGEGSYEQYFGPGTRLTVT.

The chain joins TRBV15 to TRBJ1-3; D is ambiguous. Trimming shortened V by 1 base and J by 0 bases, and 13 bases separated the two germline ends. The CDR3 sequence is 17 residues long. The germline V gene has CDR1 LNHNV and CDR2 YYDKDF (reference sequence). In DNA, the CDR3 is TGTGCCACCAGCAGAGTATACGACACCTTCTCTGGAAACACCATATATTTT. Translated, it gives CATSRVYDTFSGNTIYF.

The V gene is TRBV10-3, the J gene TRBJ1-1; TRBD1 matches at 7 bases. This CDR3 region has 14 residues. The V and J ends lost 6 bases and 0 bases, in that order; junction bases with no gene match: 4. Per germline, CDR1 ENHRY and CDR2 SYGVKD. CDR3 sequence: CAIRGDSMNTEAFF. The DNA for the CDR3 is TGTGCCATCAGGGGGGACAGTATGAACACTGAAGCTTTCTTT.

V usage is TRBV5-1 and J usage is TRBJ2-1; either TRBD1 or TRBD2 may fit D (5 bases each). Germline CDR1 and CDR2: SGHRS and YFSETQ. V lost 0 bases, J lost 1 base, and 11 bases lay in between. This CDR3 spans 16 amino acids. The CDR3 sequence: CASSLDGGRSYNEQFF. CDR3 coding DNA: TGCGCCAGCAGCTTGGATGGGGGACGGTCCTACAATGAGCAGTTCTTC.

V is TRBV14 and J is TRBJ2-1, with TRBD2 matching over 8 bases. The CDR3 is 16 residues long. The V segment lost 1 base and the J segment 6 bases; nucleotides outside the gene matches: 8. Germline CDR1 is SGHDN and CDR2 is FVKESK. The CDR3 bases are TGTGCCAGCAGCCAAGCCAGCGGGAGATGGGTCAATGAGCAGTTCTTC. The encoded protein is CASSQASGRWVNEQFF.

The rearrangement links TRBV18 to TRBJ1-1; no reliable D call. V was cut by 6 bases and J by 3 bases, with 14 bases left in between. CDR3 size: 14 residues. Germline lookup yields CDR1 KGHSH and CDR2 LQKENI. CDR3 sequence: CASSLTYGDTEAFF. Here the CDR3 DNA reads TGTGCCAGCTCGTTGACATACGGTGACACTGAAGCTTTCTTT. The entire variable domain, with the rest obtained from reference TRBV18 and TRBJ1-1, is as follows: NAGVMQNPRHLVRRRGQEARLRCSPMKGHSHVYWYRQLPEEGLKFMVYLQKENIIDESGMPKERFSAEFPKEGPSILRIQQVVRGDSAAYFCASSLTYGDTEAFFGQGTRLTVV.